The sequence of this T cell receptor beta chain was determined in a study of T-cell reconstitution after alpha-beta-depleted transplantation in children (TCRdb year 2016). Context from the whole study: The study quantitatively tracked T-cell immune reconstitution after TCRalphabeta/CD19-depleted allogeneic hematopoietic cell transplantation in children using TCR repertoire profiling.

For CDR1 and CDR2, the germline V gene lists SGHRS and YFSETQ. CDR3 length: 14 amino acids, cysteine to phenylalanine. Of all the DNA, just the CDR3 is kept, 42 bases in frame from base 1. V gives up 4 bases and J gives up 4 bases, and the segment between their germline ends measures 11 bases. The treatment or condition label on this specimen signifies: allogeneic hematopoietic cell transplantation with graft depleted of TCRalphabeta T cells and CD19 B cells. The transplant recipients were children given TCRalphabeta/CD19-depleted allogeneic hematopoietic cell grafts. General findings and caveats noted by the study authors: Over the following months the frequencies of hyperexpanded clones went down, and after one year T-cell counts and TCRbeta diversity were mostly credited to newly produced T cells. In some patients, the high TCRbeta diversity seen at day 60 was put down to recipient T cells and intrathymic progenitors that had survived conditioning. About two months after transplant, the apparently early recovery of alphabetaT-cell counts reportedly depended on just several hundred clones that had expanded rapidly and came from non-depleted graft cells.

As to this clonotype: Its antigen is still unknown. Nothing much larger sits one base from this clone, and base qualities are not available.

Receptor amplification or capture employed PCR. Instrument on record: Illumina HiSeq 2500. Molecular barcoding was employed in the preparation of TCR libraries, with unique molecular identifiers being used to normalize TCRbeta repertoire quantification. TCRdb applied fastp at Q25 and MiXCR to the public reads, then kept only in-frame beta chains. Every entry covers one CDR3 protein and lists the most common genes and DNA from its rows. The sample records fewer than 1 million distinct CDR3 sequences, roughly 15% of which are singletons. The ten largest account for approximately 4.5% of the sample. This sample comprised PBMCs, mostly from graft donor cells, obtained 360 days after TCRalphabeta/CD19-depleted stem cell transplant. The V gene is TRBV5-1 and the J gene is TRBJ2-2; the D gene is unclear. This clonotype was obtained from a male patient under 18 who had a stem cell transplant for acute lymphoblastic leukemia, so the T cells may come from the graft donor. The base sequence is TGCGCCAGCAGCCCGATACCCGGCACCGGGGAGCTGTTTTTT. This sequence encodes CASSPIPGTGELFF.